The sequence of this T cell receptor beta chain was determined in a study of Graves' ophthalmopathy and Graves' hyperthyroidism. Study outcomes and limitations: Ophthalmopathy could be told apart from stable hyperthyroidism by a 13-signature model (about 88% sensitivity, around 81% specificity).

Amplification of the TCR beta CDR3 regions used RNA transcripts (as template). Second-round multiplex PCR came after first-round RT-PCR with HTBI primers. TCRdb processed the multiplex PCR reads anew with MiXCR; each CDR3 protein has one entry. The table shows more than 300,000 distinct CDR3 sequences, with 15% occurring only once. At least ten counts were recorded for this clonotype. The antigen is unknown. CDR3 length: 15 amino acids. V dropped 0 bases and J dropped 4 bases, with 12 bases sitting between them. Germline assignment: CDR1 MNHEY and CDR2 SVGAGI. The source material was peripheral blood. The rearrangement links TRBV6-5 to TRBJ1-2; a possible D gene is TRBD1 (6 bases). The source of this sequence is a woman under 30 with stable Graves' hyperthyroidism. The CDR3 DNA is TGTGCCAGCAGTTACTCGGGGGACAAGGTCTATGGCTACACCTTC. Translated: CASSYSGDKVYGYTF.